This TCR beta chain comes out of a study of shared clonotypes between healthy human individuals. General study findings and limits: Estimated richness was generally greater in naive than memory subsets.

Into CD45RA+ naive and CD45RA-negative memory subsets, the CD4+ cells were split. CDR1 MDHEN and CDR2 SYDVKM come from the germline V gene. The CDR3 loop spans 16 amino acids. V shed 5 bases and J 0 bases; nucleotides not matched to a gene: 8. To note about this clone: Antigen: not known.

In the source study's methods: ImmunoSEQ supplied junction-only sequences lacking quality scores, so filtering was different. Repertoires were generated with immunoSEQ multiplex PCR, while TCRdb's copy carries only in-frame clones and drops some. V, J and clone size are those of that table, while D and trimming were read from the DNA. This sample carries some 580,000 clones, about 96% of them seen once, and the ten largest clones take less than 0.065%. The sequenced material came from naive CD4+ T cells sorted from blood. Specified subset: CD45RA+ positively selected. This sequence joins TRBV28 and TRBJ1-2, with 8 bases matching TRBD1. This receptor was obtained from a young woman in good health. The CDR3 loop reads CASSPTDRGANYGYTF. Here the CDR3 DNA reads TGTGCCAGCAGTCCAACAGACAGGGGTGCTAACTATGGCTACACCTTC.